This is a list of T cell receptor beta chains from one sample in a study of blood T cell repertoires in COVID-19. TCRdb's copy holds only in-frame clones and misses some; the assay was immunoSEQ multiplex PCR. Here the sample spans a few hundred thousand clones, around 80% being singletons. Material for sequencing was peripheral blood. These receptors came from a woman aged 50 to 65 with acute or convalescent COVID-19. CDR3s include the opening cysteine and the closing phenylalanine or tryptophan. D genes are given only for firm matches. Not every row has a clone size; where given, it reads once, few, many or a size class.

TRBD2	TRBV7-9	-	TRBJ2-3	TGTGCCAGCAGCGAACCCCCATCGGGGCTAGCGGGAGTTCATACGCAGTATTTT	CASSEPPSGLAGVHTQYF
-	TRBV29-1	-	TRBJ2-7	TGCAGCGTGTACCGGGATAGCTCCTACGAGCAGTACTTC	CSVYRDSSYEQYF
-	TRBV27	-	TRBJ2-2	TGTGCCAGCAGTTCCGGGCAGGGGAACACCGGGGAGCTGTTTTTT	CASSSGQGNTGELFF
-	TRBV12-3/TRBV12-4	-	TRBJ1-1	TGTGCCAGTAACCGCGCCCGAACTGAAGCTTTCTTT	CASNRARTEAFF
-	TRBV30	-	TRBJ1-4	TGTGCCTGGAGCGGGAGTGGTAATGAAAAACTGTTTTTT	CAWSGSGNEKLFF
TRBD2	TRBV25-1	-	TRBJ2-4	TGTGCCAGCAGTTCTGCGGGGGTTCCCAAAAACATTCAGTACTTC	CASSSAGVPKNIQYF
TRBD1	TRBV2	once	TRBJ1-1	TGTGCCAGCAATCAGGAGACAGGGGCCACTGAAGCTTTCTTT	CASNQETGATEAFF
TRBD1	TRBV25-1	few	TRBJ2-2	TGTGCCAGCAGTGGGGGGATGACAGGGCGGAACACCGGGGAGCTGTTTTTT	CASSGGMTGRNTGELFF
TRBD1	TRBV27	-	TRBJ1-2	TGTGCCAGCAGTTTGATGATAGGGGGCGGCTACACCTTC	CASSLMIGGGYTF
-	TRBV2	-	TRBJ1-2	TGTGCCAGCACTGAAGGTTGGCTCCCTTATGGCTACACCTTC	CASTEGWLPYGYTF
TRBD2	TRBV10-3	-	TRBJ2-7	TGTGCCATCAGTGAGACTAGCGGCTACGAGCAGTACTTC	CAISETSGYEQYF
TRBD1	TRBV2	-	TRBJ1-4	TGCGGGACAGGGGGCGACGAAAAACTGTTTTTT	CGTGGDEKLFF
TRBD2	TRBV10-3	-	TRBJ2-3	TGTGCCATCAGTGATCCCCTAGCGGGCGGCACAGATACGCAGTATTTT	CAISDPLAGGTDTQYF
-	TRBV6-5	few	TRBJ2-5	TGTGCCAGCAGTTACTCGGGGGGAAAGACCCAGTACTTC	CASSYSGGKTQYF
-	TRBV7-3	-	TRBJ2-1	TGTGCCAGCAGCTTAGGGGGGAGAGGCAATGAGCAGTTCTTC	CASSLGGRGNEQFF
-	TRBV12-3/TRBV12-4	few	TRBJ1-3	TGTGCCAGCACCCGACTCGGGAACACCATATATTTT	CASTRLGNTIYF
-	TRBV25-1	-	TRBJ1-1	TGTGCCAGCAGAGGAGTACAGGGTAAGGCTTCCTTT	CASRGVQGKASF
-	TRBV7-9	few	TRBJ1-2	TGTGCCAGCAGCCCCTTGGGGAGACTGTACACCTTC	CASSPLGRLYTF
TRBD1	TRBV19	-	TRBJ1-5	TGTGCCAGTAGTATAGATTGGCAGGGGGGCAATCAGCCCCAGCATTTT	CASSIDWQGGNQPQHF
-	TRBV3-1/TRBV3-2	-	TRBJ1-1	TGTGCCAGCAGCCAAGGGTCAGCTGAAGCTTTCTTT	CASSQGSAEAFF